Below, one T cell receptor (beta chain) is given with its context. These data come from a study of technical replicates of blood from several donors. The repertoire was sequenced with immunoSEQ multiplex PCR; TCRdb's copy has only in-frame clones and lacks some. The table shows under 95,000 clones, with around 94% occurring only once. The germline V gene has CDR1 SEHNR and CDR2 FQNEAQ (reference sequence). The CDR3 extends over 13 amino acids. V dropped 0 bases and J dropped 4 bases, with 6 bases sitting between them. This clonotype originated in a human donor in good health. The chain links TRBV7-9 to TRBJ2-5, with D possibly TRBD2 on 5 matching bases. Sample: T cells isolated from PBMCs. The DNA of the CDR3 is TGTGCCAGCAGCTTAGCCGGGGTAGAGACCCAGTACTTC. Translating it yields CASSLAGVETQYF.